This T cell receptor (beta chain) was captured by sequencing in a study of blood T cell repertoires in COVID-19. Turning to the study itself: Samples came from the United States, Italy and Spain, spanning acute and convalescent COVID-19.

Germline V lookup: CDR1 MNHEY, CDR2 SVGAGI. V gave up 7 bases and J gave up 7 bases; unmatched junction bases: 13. This CDR3 region has 15 residues. Per the authors' pipeline: By means of reference gene primer amplification, nucleated cell counts were estimated. Clones were sequenced by immunoSEQ multiplex PCR, and TCRdb holds only the in-frame ones, with some missing. V and J calls and clone size are copied from that table; D and trimming were computed from the DNA. Of around 300,000 clones detected, more than 80% appear once; the ten largest clones hold about 3%. Sequences were obtained from peripheral blood. The rearrangement links TRBV6-5 to TRBJ2-3; 8 bases line up with TRBD2. This TCR came from a woman aged 25 to 39 with active or convalescent COVID-19. The CDR3 loop is CASTLEPGLVHTQYF. Written as DNA, the CDR3 is TGTGCCAGCACCCTAGAGCCGGGACTAGTTCATACGCAGTATTTT.